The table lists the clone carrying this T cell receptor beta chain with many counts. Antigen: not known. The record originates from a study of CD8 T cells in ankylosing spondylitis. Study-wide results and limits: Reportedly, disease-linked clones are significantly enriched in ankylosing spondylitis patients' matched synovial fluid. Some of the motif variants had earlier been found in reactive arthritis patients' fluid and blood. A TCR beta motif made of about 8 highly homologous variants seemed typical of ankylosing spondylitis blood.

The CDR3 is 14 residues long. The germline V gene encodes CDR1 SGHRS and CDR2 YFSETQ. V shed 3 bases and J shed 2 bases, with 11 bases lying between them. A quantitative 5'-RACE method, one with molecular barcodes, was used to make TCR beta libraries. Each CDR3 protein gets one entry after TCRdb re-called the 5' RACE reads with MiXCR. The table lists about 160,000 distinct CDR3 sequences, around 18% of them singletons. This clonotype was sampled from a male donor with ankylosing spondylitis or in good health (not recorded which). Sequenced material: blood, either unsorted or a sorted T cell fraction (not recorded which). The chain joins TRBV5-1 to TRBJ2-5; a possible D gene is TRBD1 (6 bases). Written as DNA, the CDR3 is TGCGCCAGCAGCTCGACAGGTCGACAAGAGACCCAGTACTTC. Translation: CASSSTGRQETQYF.